This TCR beta chain was found in a study of cytomegalovirus exposure and HLA in healthy donors. Findings and caveats of the study: The authors assumed roughly uniform sequencing depth across donors for presence/absence analyses.

13 Jbeta primers and 60 Vbeta primers were used for the PCR. Sequencing used immunoSEQ multiplex PCR; TCRdb keeps in-frame clones, though not all of them. The profile shows about 170,000 clones, just over 75% of them singletons. This clone was seen once. Its antigen remains unknown. This CDR3 has 13 amino acids. With V trimmed by 7 bases and J by 2 bases, 4 bases remained unmatched. Germline CDR1 and CDR2: SGHRS and YFSETQ. This chain uses TRBV5-1 with TRBJ2-7; 9 bases are shared with TRBD1. The clonotype was recovered from a woman aged 25 to 39 in good health and CMV-seropositive. Sequencing used PBMCs. The CDR3 here is CASQGQGPYEQYF. Here the CDR3 DNA reads TGCGCCAGCCAGGGACAGGGACCCTACGAGCAGTACTTC.